The TCR beta chain under discussion was sequenced for a study of regulatory T cells in long-lasting Graves disease. Study background: The definition of persistent Graves' disease was over 5 years of antithyroid drugs with positive TSH receptor antibodies.

The CDR3 is 13 residues long. Germline V gene lookup returns CDR1 MNHEY and CDR2 SVGEGT. The germline V and J ends were trimmed by 5 bases and 4 bases, with 11 bases remaining between them. Arm-PCR with iRepertoire HTBI primers amplified the CDR3 regions for these TCR beta libraries. Using its own MiXCR run on the multiplex PCR reads, TCRdb lists one record per CDR3 protein. This sample has around 340,000 distinct CDR3 sequences, with about 19% found just once. Time point: persistent/refractory GD, antithyroid drugs over 5 years with positive TRAb. From RNA extracted from PBMCs, the TCR library was made.

The sequence was obtained from a female donor with Graves disease. Sequenced here: peripheral blood mononuclear cells (PBMCs), sampled when the disease was refractory, from a patient treated with antithyroid drugs. The rearrangement joins TRBV6-2 or TRBV6-3 to TRBJ1-2, with D uncertain. The CDR3 here is CASSTDVTYGYTF. For the CDR3, the DNA is TGTGCCAGCAGTACTGACGTAACCTATGGCTACACCTTC.